The T cell receptor beta chain under discussion was sequenced for a study of shared clonotypes between healthy human individuals. Study-wide background: The cohort had two women and a few men, ages 18 to 49. Donors had three CD4 naive, three CD4 memory, two CD8 naive and one CD8 memory plate apiece. Study-wide points: Shared clonotypes: 4.5% to 6% naive CD4, under 4% naive CD8, about 2.4% memory CD4, more than 0.3% memory CD8.

Concerning this clone: Its antigen is unidentified.

How the authors handled the data: Filtering of immunoSEQ junctional sequences could not match full-length read filtering. Sequencing was performed with immunoSEQ multiplex PCR; in TCRdb, only in-frame clones are kept and a portion is missing. Clone size and V and J calls were adopted from that table, with D and trimming inferred from the DNA. The sample contains roughly 1,800,000 clones, about 95% of which appear only once. Only CD45RO-negative cells positively selected for CCR7 counted as naive CD8 cells, so terminally differentiated effector memory CD45RA+ cells were excluded. The sequence was obtained from a man between 18 and 35 years old in good health. Material for sequencing was naive CD8+ T cells sorted from blood.

The CDR3 protein is CASSPNSGTGELFF. As DNA, the CDR3 is TGTGCCAGCAGCCCCAACTCCGGCACCGGGGAGCTGTTTTTT. V gene TRBV7-2 combines with J gene TRBJ2-2, with D uncertain. The ends were cut back, 5 bases at V and 4 bases at J, with 11 bases in the middle. The CDR3 loop spans 14 amino acids. CDR1 is SGHTA, CDR2 FQGNSA, per germline.